One and the same sample provided the 24 T cell receptor beta chains below, sequenced in a study of early T cells in non-severe SARS-CoV-2 infection. TCRdb re-called the 5' RACE reads with MiXCR, one entry per CDR3 protein. The data contain tens of thousands of distinct CDR3 sequences, more than 13% of them singletons. Sequenced input: whole blood. The receptors were gathered from an adult who was a healthcare worker with PCR-confirmed SARS-CoV-2 infection or an uninfected control (not recorded which).

This clonotype was detected many times. The chain uses TRBV6-5 and TRBJ2-1; D remains unclear. The germline CDR1 and CDR2 sequences are MNHEY and SVGAGI. V was trimmed by 5 bases and J by 5 bases, leaving 13 bases between them. The CDR3 consists of 14 residues. In DNA form, the CDR3 reads TGTGCCAGCAGTATAAAGAGGCCGGACAATGAGCAGTTCTTC. This gives the protein CASSIKRPDNEQFF.

This clonotype was picked up a small number of times. CDR3 in DNA: TGCAGCTTACGGGAACTTGGAGGTCCCCAGTACTTC. This sequence encodes CSLRELGGPQYF. The chain is built from TRBV29-1 and TRBJ2-5; D is possibly TRBD2 (5 bases). CDR3 size: 12 residues. V lost 8 bases, J lost 9 bases, and 19 bases lay in between. Germline V lookup: CDR1 SQVTM, CDR2 ANQGSEA.

This clonotype has ten or more counts. This chain joins TRBV7-8 and TRBJ2-1; TRBD2 agrees at 9 bases. Germline-derived CDR1 and CDR2 are SGHVS and FQNEAQ. J gave up 9 bases and V 5 bases, and 11 bases lay outside the gene matches. This CDR3 is 15 amino acids long. The DNA of the CDR3 is TGTGCCAGCAGCAACTTGGGCGGGAGGGCCGCTGAGCAGTTCTTC. Its protein is CASSNLGGRAAEQFF.

The sample holds many counts of this clonotype. The chain combines TRBV5-1 with TRBJ2-1; D possibly corresponds to TRBD1 (5 bases). Germline CDR1 is SGHRS and CDR2 is YFSETQ. The length of the CDR3 is 16 residues. Between the trimmed V and J ends, which lost 4 bases and 0 bases, there was a span of 14 bases. DNA of the CDR3: TGCGCCAGCAGCGCCAGGGTGCTTAGCTCCTACAATGAGCAGTTCTTC. Its protein product is CASSARVLSSYNEQFF.

This clonotype has just a few counts. The CDR3 spells CSARDSSGGTDTQYF. In DNA form, the CDR3 reads TGCAGTGCTAGAGATTCTAGCGGGGGGACAGATACGCAGTATTTT. The chain links TRBV20-1 to TRBJ2-3; 11 bases fit TRBD2. CDR1 is DFQATT and CDR2 is SNEGSKA in the germline V gene (reference sequence). Trimming took 0 bases from V and 3 from J; bases not matched to a gene: 2. This CDR3 spans 15 amino acids.

This clonotype was detected ten times or more. The V call is TRBV18, the J call TRBJ1-5, with D unclear. This CDR3 region has 13 residues. Deletions cut 3 bases from V and 2 bases from J, with 5 bases between. Germline V gives CDR1 KGHSH, CDR2 LQKENI. The CDR3 loop reads CASSPEGNQPQHF. CDR3 nucleotides: TGTGCCAGCTCACCGGAGGGCAATCAGCCCCAGCATTTT.

This clonotype was found many times. The chain recombines TRBV18 with TRBJ2-5; D may match TRBD1 or TRBD2 (5 bases each). The germline V gene encodes CDR1 KGHSH and CDR2 LQKENI. This CDR3 spans 15 amino acids. Trimming pared 1 base from V and 1 base from J, leaving 10 bases between. Written as DNA, the CDR3 is TGTGCCAGCTCACCACGAGACGGGACCCAAGAGACCCAGTACTTC. Protein sequence: CASSPRDGTQETQYF.

This clonotype occurred a few times. The genes are TRBV5-1 and TRBJ2-1; 11 bases line up with TRBD2. This CDR3 spans 16 amino acids. Germline V CDR1 and CDR2: SGHRS, YFSETQ. V lost 4 bases to trimming and J lost 8 bases; unmatched junction nucleotides: 11. The CDR3 DNA reads as TGCGCCAGCAGCCTCCTAGCGGGGGGCCTTTTGGATGAGCAGTTCTTC. Translating gives CASSLLAGGLLDEQFF.

This clonotype was picked up a small number of times. The V and J genes are TRBV20-1 and TRBJ2-4, with a possible D match to TRBD2 (6 bases). CDR3 length: 15 amino acids. V shed 5 bases and J shed 0 bases, with 14 bases lying between them. Per germline, CDR1 DFQATT and CDR2 SNEGSKA (reference sequence). The CDR3 DNA sequence: TGCAGTGCTCAACCCGGAGCGGGAGCCAAAAACATTCAGTACTTC. It encodes CSAQPGAGAKNIQYF.

V is TRBV2 and J is TRBJ1-2; 9 nucleotides agree with TRBD1. J lost 4 bases, V lost 6 bases, and 6 bases had no gene match. Germline-derived CDR1 and CDR2 are SNHLY and FYNNEI. This CDR3 contains 14 residues. The CDR3: CASRAGQGTYGYTF. In nucleotides, the CDR3 is TGTGCCAGCAGGGCGGGACAGGGAACCTATGGCTACACCTTC.

This clonotype occurred a few times. The V and J genes are TRBV7-9 and TRBJ2-6; 8 positions agree with TRBD1. The length of the CDR3 is 15 residues. The germline CDR1 and CDR2 sequences are SEHNR and FQNEAQ (reference sequence). V lost 5 bases to trimming and J lost 2 bases; unmatched junction nucleotides: 2. The CDR3 region has the DNA TGTGCCAGCAGCGAGACAGGGGCTGGGGCCAACGTCCTGACTTTC. This encodes CASSETGAGANVLTF.

This clonotype is a singleton in its sample. The chain combines TRBV12-3 or TRBV12-4 with TRBJ2-5, with D possibly being TRBD1 or TRBD2 (6 bases each). Trimming cost V 6 bases and J 2 bases, with 19 bases left between them. This CDR3 is 16 amino acids long. CDR3 DNA: TGTGCCAGCAGGGGACCGGGGGCGAGGGAACAAGAGACCCAGTACTTC. Amino acid sequence: CASRGPGAREQETQYF.

The sample holds a few counts of this clonotype. CDR3 in DNA: TGTGCCAGCAGTTTAGGAGAGGTCACAGATACGCAGTATTTT. Translated: CASSLGEVTDTQYF. This rearrangement joins TRBV28 to TRBJ2-3; D unclear. The CDR3 is 14 amino acids. V gave up 2 bases and J gave up 2 bases, with 8 bases separating them. Germline V gene lookup returns CDR1 MDHEN and CDR2 SYDVKM.

This clonotype was seen ten or more times. V is TRBV7-2 and J is TRBJ1-4, with TRBD1 matching over 9 bases. J was trimmed by 5 bases and V by 6 bases; bases with no gene match: 10. The CDR3 spans 16 residues. Per the germline V gene, CDR1 is SGHTA and CDR2 is FQGNSA. CDR3 protein: CASRAVRTGENEKLFF. CDR3 coding DNA: TGTGCCAGCAGGGCCGTTAGGACAGGGGAGAATGAAAAACTGTTTTTT.

There are many counts of this clonotype. This rearrangement joins TRBV3-1 to TRBJ2-3, with a tentative D call TRBD1 (5 bases). The CDR3 consists of 14 residues. Between the trimmed V and J ends, which lost 0 bases and 5 bases, there was a span of 9 bases. The V gene's germline CDR1 is LGHDT and CDR2 YNNKEL (reference sequence). The CDR3 DNA is TGTGCCAGCAGCCAAGAAGTCAGGGAAGATACGCAGTATTTT. Translated, it gives CASSQEVREDTQYF.

This clonotype was seen once. The chain joins TRBV27 to TRBJ1-2; D not resolved. The ends were cut back, 6 bases at V and 0 bases at J, with 8 bases in the middle. Germline CDR1 is MNHEY and CDR2 is SMNVEV (reference sequence). The CDR3 consists of 13 residues. CDR3 protein: CASSHQSNYGYTF. In DNA form, the CDR3 reads TGTGCCAGCAGCCACCAGTCTAACTATGGCTACACCTTC.

This clonotype has a count of ten or more. This chain connects TRBV6-1 to TRBJ2-6; D perhaps matches TRBD2 (5 bases). CDR1 and CDR2 (germline): MNHNS, SASEGT. CDR3 size: 15 residues. V was cut by 3 bases and J by 0 bases, with 6 bases left in between. CDR3 region: CASSEGSSGANVLTF. As DNA, the CDR3 is TGTGCCAGCAGTGAGGGGAGCTCTGGGGCCAACGTCCTGACTTTC.

The chain carries TRBV29-1 and TRBJ2-7; D gene uncertain. V gave up 4 bases and J gave up 2 bases, with 6 bases separating them. This CDR3 is 11 amino acids long. CDR1 and CDR2 from the germline V gene are SQVTM and ANQGSEA. As DNA, the CDR3 is TGCAGCGTTGGCTTCCCCTACGAGCAGTACTTC. Protein sequence: CSVGFPYEQYF.

This rearrangement joins TRBV19 to TRBJ1-5; 12 positions agree with TRBD1. V trimming: 8 bases; J trimming: 6 bases; junction bases outside the gene matches: 8. CDR3 length: 15 residues. Germline V gene lookup returns CDR1 LNHDA and CDR2 SQIVND (reference sequence). This chain's CDR3 is CASRFRDRGPQPQHF. CDR3 DNA: TGTGCCAGTCGATTCCGGGACAGGGGGCCTCAGCCCCAGCATTTT.

This clonotype has a handful of counts. The chain recombines TRBV5-1 with TRBJ2-3; D call uncertain. The CDR3 is made up of 13 amino acids. Trimming pared 3 bases from V and 5 bases from J, leaving 10 bases between. Germline V gene sequence: CDR1 SGHRS, CDR2 YFSETQ. CDR3 protein: CASSSLLEDTQYF. In DNA form, the CDR3 reads TGCGCCAGCAGCTCCCTGCTCGAAGATACGCAGTATTTT. The whole variable domain, filled in from reference TRBV5-1 and TRBJ2-3, reads KAGVTQTPRYLIKTRGQQVTLSCSPISGHRSVSWYQQTPGQGLQFLFEYFSETQRNKGNFPGRFSGRQFSNSRSEMNVSTLELGDSALYLCASSSLLEDTQYFGPGTRLTVL.

In this sample, this clonotype turned up many times. The chain carries TRBV7-8 and TRBJ1-1, with 7 bases aligning to TRBD1. CDR1 is SGHVS and CDR2 is FQNEAQ in the germline V gene. Trimming removed 2 bases from V and 9 bases from J; junction bases left unmatched: 6. The CDR3 runs to 13 residues. The CDR3, as DNA: TGTGCCAGCAGCTTATCGGGACAGAGCAAAGCTTTCTTT. It translates to CASSLSGQSKAFF. Full variable domain (missing parts from reference TRBV7-8 and TRBJ1-1): GAGVSQSPRYKVAKRGQDVALRCDPISGHVSLFWYQQALGQGPEFLTYFQNEAQLDKSGLPSDRFFAERPEGSVSTLKIQRTQQEDSAVYLCASSLSGQSKAFFGQGTRLTVV.

J is TRBJ1-5 and V is TRBV5-1; 8 positions match TRBD1. Germline V gene sequence: CDR1 SGHRS, CDR2 YFSETQ. This CDR3 region has 12 residues. J gave up 9 bases and V 3 bases, and 2 bases lay outside the gene matches. The CDR3 nucleotides read TGCGCCAGCAGCTCTGACAGGGGGCCCCAGCATTTT. The encoded protein is CASSSDRGPQHF.

The sample holds a few counts of this clonotype. V and J are TRBV20-1 and TRBJ2-1, with D unclear. The V gene's germline CDR1 is DFQATT and CDR2 SNEGSKA (reference sequence). V was trimmed by 6 bases and J by 2 bases, leaving 5 bases between them. CDR3 length: 11 residues. The CDR3 is CSARPYNEQFF. CDR3 bases: TGCAGTGCCCGACCCTACAATGAGCAGTTCTTC.

The table lists this clonotype with a few counts. The CDR3 coding sequence is TGCAGTGCTATCTCGGCACTAGTCCACAATGAGCAGTTCTTC. Its protein product is CSAISALVHNEQFF. The chain is built from TRBV20-1 and TRBJ2-1, with D possibly TRBD2 on 5 matching bases. Deletions cut 4 bases from V and 5 bases from J, with 15 bases between. Germline V gives CDR1 DFQATT, CDR2 SNEGSKA (reference sequence). This CDR3 has 14 residues.